Below, 2 T cell receptor beta chains from the same sample are listed, as sequenced in a study of blood T cell repertoires in COVID-19. Generated by immunoSEQ multiplex PCR, the TCRdb table keeps only in-frame clones and is missing some. The sample has 200,000 to 300,000 clones; approximately 85% are singletons. The source material was peripheral blood. These receptors all come from a woman in her 30s with acute or convalescent COVID-19.

This clone was seen only a few times. The J gene is TRBJ1-1, the V gene TRBV28; possible D gene TRBD1, 6 bases. The CDR3 length is 15 residues. CDR1 is MDHEN, CDR2 SYDVKM, per germline. Trimming shortened V by 7 bases and J by 0 bases, and 15 bases separated the two germline ends. The CDR3 DNA is TGTGCCAGCACCTTAGGACAGTTCATGAACACTGAAGCTTTCTTT. This translates into CASTLGQFMNTEAFF.

The rearrangement joins TRBV7-9 to TRBJ2-1; perhaps TRBD2 as D (6 bases). There are 15 residues in the CDR3. CDR1 is SEHNR, CDR2 FQNEAQ, per germline (reference sequence). V dropped 1 base and J dropped 7 bases, with 14 bases sitting between them. CDR3 sequence: CASSLEATGGNEQFF. The CDR3 DNA is TGTGCCAGCAGCTTAGAAGCGACCGGGGGAAATGAGCAGTTCTTC.